The clone carrying this T cell receptor beta chain appeared once. The antigen is unknown. Clones were read by immunoSEQ multiplex PCR, and TCRdb kept only the in-frame ones, dropping some. This repertoire shows 150,000 or so clones, roughly 92% found once; its top ten account for about 1.5%. Looked up from germline, CDR1 is MDHEN and CDR2 is SYDVKM. CDR3 length: 12 amino acids. V trimming: 5 bases; J trimming: 6 bases; junction bases outside the gene matches: 2. This record belongs to a study of T cell responses to AZD1222 COVID-19 vaccine. For the study at large: The study pooled second doses at about 4 or about 12 weeks.

Regarding the study as a whole: The sample set comprised mostly white British donors with more females, and clonal diversity was possibly underestimated. Spike-specific TCR breadth and depth grew following two AZD1222 doses. The repertoires were collected only after the peak T cell response.

The TCR was taken from an adult in good health. Material: peripheral blood, obtained on day 0 of AZD1222 vaccination. The chain joins TRBV28 to TRBJ1-2; 8 bases map to TRBD1. CDR3 protein: CASSLDRDGYTF. DNA for the CDR3: TGTGCCAGCAGTCTGGACAGGGATGGCTACACCTTC.